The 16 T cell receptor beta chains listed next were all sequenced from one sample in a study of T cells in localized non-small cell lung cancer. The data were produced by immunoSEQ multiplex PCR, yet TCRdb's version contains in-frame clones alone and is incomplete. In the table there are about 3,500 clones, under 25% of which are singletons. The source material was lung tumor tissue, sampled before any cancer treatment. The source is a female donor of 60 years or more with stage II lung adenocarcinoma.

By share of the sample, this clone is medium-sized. CDR3 nucleotides: TGTGCCAGCAGCTTAGGCCTAGCGGGGCCCTACGAGCAGTACTTC. As protein: CASSLGLAGPYEQYF. The chain is built from TRBV11-3 and TRBJ2-7, with 9 nucleotides matching TRBD2. V shed 1 base, J shed 2 bases, and the junction held 3 bases outside the gene matches. The germline V gene encodes CDR1 SGHNT and CDR2 YENEEA. The CDR3 length is 15 residues.

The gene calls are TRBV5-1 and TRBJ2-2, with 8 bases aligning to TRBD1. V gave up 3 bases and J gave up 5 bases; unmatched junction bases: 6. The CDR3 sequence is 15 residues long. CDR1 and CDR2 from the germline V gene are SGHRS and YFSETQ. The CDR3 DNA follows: TGCGCCAGCAGCTCCGGACAGGGTGTTACCGGGGAGCTGTTTTTT. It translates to CASSSGQGVTGELFF.

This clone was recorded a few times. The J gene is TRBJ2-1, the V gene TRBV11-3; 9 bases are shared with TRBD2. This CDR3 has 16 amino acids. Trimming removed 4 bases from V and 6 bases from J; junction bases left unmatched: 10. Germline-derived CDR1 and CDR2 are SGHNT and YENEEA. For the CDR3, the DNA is TGTGCCAGCAGCTGGGGAGGCGGGAGGGCCGGCAATGAGCAGTTCTTC. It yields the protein CASSWGGGRAGNEQFF.

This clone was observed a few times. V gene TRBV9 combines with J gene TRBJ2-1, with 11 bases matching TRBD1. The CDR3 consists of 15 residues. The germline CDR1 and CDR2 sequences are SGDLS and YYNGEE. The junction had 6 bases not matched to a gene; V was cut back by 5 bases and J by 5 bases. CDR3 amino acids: CASSKDRGRDNEQFF. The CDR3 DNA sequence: TGTGCCAGCAGTAAGGACAGGGGGCGTGACAATGAGCAGTTCTTC.

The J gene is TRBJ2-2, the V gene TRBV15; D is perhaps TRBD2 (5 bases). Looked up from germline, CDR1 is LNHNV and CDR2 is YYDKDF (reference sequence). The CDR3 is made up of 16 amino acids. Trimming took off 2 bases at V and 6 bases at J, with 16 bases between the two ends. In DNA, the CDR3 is TGTGCCACCAGCAGAATGAGCGAGTTAGCGCCCGGGGAGCTGTTTTTT. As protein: CATSRMSELAPGELFF.

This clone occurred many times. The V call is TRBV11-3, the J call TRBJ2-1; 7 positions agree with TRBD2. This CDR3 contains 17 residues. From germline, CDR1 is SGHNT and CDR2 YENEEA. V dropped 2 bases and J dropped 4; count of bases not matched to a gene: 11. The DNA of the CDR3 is TGTGCCAGCAGCTTAACCGTAACTAGCGCTAGATACAATGAGCAGTTCTTC. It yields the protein CASSLTVTSARYNEQFF.

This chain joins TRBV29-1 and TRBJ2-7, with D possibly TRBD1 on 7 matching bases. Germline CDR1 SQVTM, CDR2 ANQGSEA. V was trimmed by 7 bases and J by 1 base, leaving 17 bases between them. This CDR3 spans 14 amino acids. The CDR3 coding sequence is TGCAGCGCAGGGGGTAGCGGATCTTCCTACGAGCAGTACTTC. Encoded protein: CSAGGSGSSYEQYF.

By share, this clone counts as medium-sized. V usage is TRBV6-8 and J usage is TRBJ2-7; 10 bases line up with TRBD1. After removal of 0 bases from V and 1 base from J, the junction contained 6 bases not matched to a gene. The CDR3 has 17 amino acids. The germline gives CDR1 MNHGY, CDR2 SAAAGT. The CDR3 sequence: CASSYSVLGQGSYEQYF. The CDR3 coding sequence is TGTGCCAGCAGTTACTCTGTTTTGGGACAGGGGTCCTACGAGCAGTACTTC.

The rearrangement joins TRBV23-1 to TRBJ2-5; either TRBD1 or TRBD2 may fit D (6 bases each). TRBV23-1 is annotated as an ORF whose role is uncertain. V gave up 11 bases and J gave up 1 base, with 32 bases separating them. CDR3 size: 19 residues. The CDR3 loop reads CAFFAPGPRGERPQETQYF. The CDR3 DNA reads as TGCGCCTTTTTCGCCCCGGGCCCTAGGGGGGAGCGACCCCAAGAGACCCAGTACTTC.

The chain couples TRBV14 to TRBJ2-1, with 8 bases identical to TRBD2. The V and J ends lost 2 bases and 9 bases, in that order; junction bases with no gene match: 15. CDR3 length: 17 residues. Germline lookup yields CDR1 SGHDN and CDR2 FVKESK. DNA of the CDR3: TGTGCCAGCAGCCAAAGGACAAGCAGCGGGAGAGGGATTGAGCAGTTCTTC. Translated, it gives CASSQRTSSGRGIEQFF.

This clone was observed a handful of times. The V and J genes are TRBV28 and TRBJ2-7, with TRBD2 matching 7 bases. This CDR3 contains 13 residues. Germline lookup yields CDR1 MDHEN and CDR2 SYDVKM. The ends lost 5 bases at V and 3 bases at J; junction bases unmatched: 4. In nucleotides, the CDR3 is TGTGCCAGCAGTCTGGGGAGGGACTACGAGCAGTACTTC. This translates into CASSLGRDYEQYF.

The CDR3, as DNA: TGCGCCAGCAGCTCGACAGGGGAGTACACTGAAGCTTTCTTT. This sequence encodes CASSSTGEYTEAFF. This chain links TRBV5-1 with TRBJ1-1; 8 bases align to TRBD1. The CDR3 is made up of 14 amino acids. The germline V gene has CDR1 SGHRS and CDR2 YFSETQ. Losses at the gene ends were 3 bases for V and 3 bases for J; bases not matched to a gene: 4.

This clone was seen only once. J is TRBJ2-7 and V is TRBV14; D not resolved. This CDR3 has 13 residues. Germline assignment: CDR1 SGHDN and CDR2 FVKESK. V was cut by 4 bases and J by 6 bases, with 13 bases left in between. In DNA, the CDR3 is TGTGCCAGCAGCCTCATCGGGCTGCGCGAGCAGTACTTC. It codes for CASSLIGLREQYF.

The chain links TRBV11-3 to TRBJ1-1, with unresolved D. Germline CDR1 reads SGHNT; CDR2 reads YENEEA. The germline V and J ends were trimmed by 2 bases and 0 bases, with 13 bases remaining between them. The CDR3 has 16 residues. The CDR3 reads CASSLSFLSLNTEAFF. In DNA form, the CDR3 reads TGTGCCAGCAGCTTATCGTTCCTCAGCCTGAACACTGAAGCTTTCTTT.

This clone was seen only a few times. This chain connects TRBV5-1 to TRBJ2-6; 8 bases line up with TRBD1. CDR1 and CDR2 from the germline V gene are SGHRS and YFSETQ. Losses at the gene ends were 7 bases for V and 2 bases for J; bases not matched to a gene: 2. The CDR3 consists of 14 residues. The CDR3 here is CASLRGPGANVLTF. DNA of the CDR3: TGCGCCAGCCTCAGGGGGCCTGGGGCCAACGTCCTGACTTTC.

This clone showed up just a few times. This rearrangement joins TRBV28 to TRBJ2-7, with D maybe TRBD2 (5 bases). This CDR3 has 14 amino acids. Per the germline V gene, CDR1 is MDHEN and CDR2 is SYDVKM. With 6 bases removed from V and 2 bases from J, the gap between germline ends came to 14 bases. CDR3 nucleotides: TGTGCCAGCAGCTCCTCCGGAGGTCCCTACGAGCAGTACTTC. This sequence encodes CASSSSGGPYEQYF.